These 15 T cell receptor beta chains came from one sample sequenced in a study of T cell responses to AZD1222 COVID-19 vaccine. Clones were sequenced by immunoSEQ multiplex PCR, and TCRdb holds only the in-frame ones, with some missing. The sample includes more than 60,000 clones, around 86% of them seen just once. Sequenced here: peripheral blood, sampled on day 0 of AZD1222 vaccination. These receptors all stem from an adult in good health.

The chain uses TRBV6-5 and TRBJ2-7; 16 bases are shared with TRBD2. The CDR3 has 15 residues. The junction had 5 bases not matched to a gene; V was cut back by 5 bases and J by 7 bases. CDR1 is MNHEY and CDR2 is SVGAGI in the germline V gene. The DNA for the CDR3 is TGTGCCAGCAGTCGGGGACTAGCGGGGGGGCTTGAGCAGTACTTC. This codes for CASSRGLAGGLEQYF.

The rearrangement uses TRBV27 and TRBJ1-6; D not resolved. CDR3 size: 12 residues. The V end was cut by 4 bases, the J end by 8 bases, with 6 bases between. CDR1 and CDR2 (germline): MNHEY, SMNVEV (reference sequence). CDR3 coding DNA: TGTGCCAGCAGTTCCAATGATTCACCCCTCCACTTT. Translation gives CASSSNDSPLHF.

V gene TRBV5-4 combines with J gene TRBJ2-5, with TRBD1 matching 7 bases. This CDR3 is built from 13 residues. V was pared by 3 bases and J by 2 bases, with 1 base of the junction left unmatched. Germline V gene lookup returns CDR1 SGHNT and CDR2 YYREEE (reference sequence). The CDR3 sequence is CASSSGQQETQYF. The CDR3 DNA follows: TGTGCCAGCAGCTCGGGACAGCAAGAGACCCAGTACTTC.

The chain recombines TRBV3-1 (or the pseudogene TRBV3-2) with TRBJ1-1, with D perhaps TRBD1 (5 bases). The CDR3 is 14 residues long. Trimming stripped 1 base from V and 6 bases from J, with 12 bases between. Looked up from germline, CDR1 is LGHDT and CDR2 is YNNKEL (reference sequence). The DNA of the CDR3 is TGTGCCAGCAGCCAAGGGGGGGTTACCCCTGAAGCTTTCTTT. Its protein is CASSQGGVTPEAFF.

The rearrangement joins TRBV19 to TRBJ1-5; D is undetermined. This CDR3 is built from 14 residues. The germline CDR1 and CDR2 sequences are LNHDA and SQIVND (reference sequence). With 8 bases removed from V and 11 bases from J, the gap between germline ends came to 22 bases. This CDR3 is CASGPTGRSLAQHF. The CDR3 nucleotides read TGTGCCAGTGGCCCTACGGGTCGGTCTCTGGCCCAGCATTTT. Combining the CDR3 with reference TRBV19 and TRBJ1-5 gives the whole variable domain DGGITQSPKYLFRKEGQNVTLSCEQNLNHDAMYWYRQDPGQGLRLIYYSQIVNDFQKGDIAEGYSVSREKKESFPLTVTSAQKNPTAFYLCASGPTGRSLAQHFGDGTRLSIL.

The V and J genes are TRBV19 and TRBJ1-5; weak D call: TRBD1 (5 bases). Germline V lookup: CDR1 LNHDA, CDR2 SQIVND (reference sequence). V lost 2 bases, J lost 2 bases, and 7 bases lay in between. This CDR3 spans 14 amino acids. CDR3 region: CASSIRDGNQPQHF. The CDR3 DNA sequence: TGTGCCAGTAGTATAAGGGACGGCAATCAGCCCCAGCATTTT.

The chain uses TRBV4-1 and TRBJ1-2, with D perhaps TRBD1 (6 bases). Germline values: CDR1 MGHRA, CDR2 YSYEKL. The CDR3 totals 15 residues. V was pared by 0 bases and J by 4 bases, with 12 bases between. CDR3 DNA sequence: TGCGCCAGCAGCCAAGATGGGCCAGGGGCCTATGGCTACACCTTC. The encoded protein is CASSQDGPGAYGYTF.

This clone was counted a few times. This rearrangement joins TRBV13 to TRBJ1-4, with D perhaps matching TRBD1 (5 bases). Trimming removed 1 base from V and 8 bases from J, with 11 bases in between. The CDR3 contains 14 residues. Germline loops: CDR1 PRHDT, CDR2 FYEKMQ (reference sequence). In DNA form, the CDR3 reads TGTGCCAGCAGCTTAGCCTGGAAGGGGGAAAAACTGTTTTTT. Its translation: CASSLAWKGEKLFF.

The chain links TRBV5-4 to TRBJ1-1, with TRBD1 as a possible D gene (5 bases). Trimming removed 4 bases from V and 6 bases from J, with 16 bases in between. Germline CDR1 is SGHNT and CDR2 is YYREEE (reference sequence). There are 14 residues in the CDR3. CDR3 sequence (DNA): TGTGCCAGCAGCCCCGACGTGGGGACGCCTGAAGCTTTCTTT. Encoded protein: CASSPDVGTPEAFF.

The chain's CDR3 is CASSGQETQYF. The CDR3 region has the DNA TGCGCCAGCAGTGGGCAAGAGACCCAGTACTTC. The V gene is TRBV5-1, the J gene TRBJ2-5; the D is unclear. V was trimmed by 5 bases and J by 2 bases, leaving 4 bases between them. CDR1 and CDR2 (germline): SGHRS, YFSETQ. This CDR3 contains 11 residues. The entire variable domain, with the rest obtained from reference TRBV5-1 and TRBJ2-5, is as follows: KAGVTQTPRYLIKTRGQQVTLSCSPISGHRSVSWYQQTPGQGLQFLFEYFSETQRNKGNFPGRFSGRQFSNSRSEMNVSTLELGDSALYLCASSGQETQYFGPGTRLLVL.

V gene TRBV6-5 combines with J gene TRBJ1-3; D is uncertain. This CDR3 comprises 14 residues. V lost 0 bases and J lost 6, with 9 bases in between. Germline CDR1 reads MNHEY; CDR2 reads SVGAGI. The CDR3 sequence is CASSYSRAENTIYF. The CDR3 DNA is TGTGCCAGCAGTTACTCCCGCGCGGAAAACACCATATATTTT.

The chain couples TRBV4-1 to TRBJ1-3; D not resolved. Germline lookup yields CDR1 MGHRA and CDR2 YSYEKL. CDR3 length equals 15 residues. The germline V and J ends were trimmed by 2 bases and 2 bases, with 10 bases remaining between them. CDR3 DNA: TGCGCCAGCAGCCAAAATGAGCGGGCTGGAAACACCATATATTTT. This codes for CASSQNERAGNTIYF.

As DNA, the CDR3 is TGTGCCAGTAGTATTTCGACAAAAGAGACCCAGTACTTC. As protein: CASSISTKETQYF. The V call is TRBV19, the J call TRBJ2-5; no reliable D call. Trimming took 3 bases from V and 3 from J, leaving 8 bases between them. Germline values: CDR1 LNHDA, CDR2 SQIVND (reference sequence). The CDR3 has 13 residues.

The chain links TRBV19 to TRBJ1-4; the D is unclear. Germline V lookup: CDR1 LNHDA, CDR2 SQIVND (reference sequence). The V end lost 1 base, the J end lost 6 bases, and 12 bases lay between the germline ends. This CDR3 spans 15 amino acids. The CDR3 sequence: CASSIGGMGDEKLFF. For the CDR3, the DNA is TGTGCCAGTAGTATAGGAGGAATGGGTGATGAAAAACTGTTTTTT.

This clone occurred a few times. V usage is TRBV18 and J usage is TRBJ2-1; 10 bases align to TRBD1. The germline V gene has CDR1 KGHSH and CDR2 LQKENI. With V trimmed by 3 bases and J by 5 bases, 4 bases remained unmatched. This CDR3 contains 15 residues. The CDR3 DNA sequence: TGTGCCAGCTCACCGACAGGGGGCATGAACAATGAGCAGTTCTTC. Translated: CASSPTGGMNNEQFF. Drawing the rest from reference TRBV18 and TRBJ2-1, the complete variable domain is NAGVMQNPRHLVRRRGQEARLRCSPMKGHSHVYWYRQLPEEGLKFMVYLQKENIIDESGMPKERFSAEFPKEGPSILRIQQVVRGDSAAYFCASSPTGGMNNEQFFGPGTRLTVL.